This passage covers 26 T cell receptor beta chains from one sample sequenced in a study of CD8+ T cells in alopecia areata. Reverse transcription of extracted RNA yielded cDNA, which provided the sequencing template. Generated by immunoSEQ multiplex PCR, the TCRdb table keeps only in-frame clones and is missing some. The table shows 150,000 or so clones, with roughly 50% occurring only once. Sequences were obtained from CD4+ T cells sorted from blood. Receptor source: a human donor with alopecia areata.

The chain carries TRBV6-6 and TRBJ2-7; D not certain. Germline V gene sequence: CDR1 MNHNY, CDR2 SVGAGI (reference sequence). The germline V and J ends were trimmed by 4 bases and 2 bases, with 9 bases remaining between them. CDR3 size: 13 residues. For the CDR3, the DNA is TGTGCCAGCAGTTCGCAGGTTCCCTACGAGCAGTACTTC. Protein product: CASSSQVPYEQYF.

The chain recombines TRBV29-1 with TRBJ1-3; D unclear. CDR1 SQVTM and CDR2 ANQGSEA come from the germline V gene. The germline V and J ends were trimmed by 0 bases and 0 bases, with 12 bases remaining between them. The CDR3 spans 16 residues. CDR3 nucleotides: TGCAGCGTTGAAGATCTAGGGCCAGACTCTGGAAACACCATATATTTT. Translated, it gives CSVEDLGPDSGNTIYF. Variable domain in full (rest from reference TRBV29-1 and TRBJ1-3): SAVISQKPSRDICQRGTSLTIQCQVDSQVTMMFWYRQQPGQSLTLIATANQGSEATYESGFVIDKFPISRPNLTFSTLTVSNMSPEDSSIYLCSVEDLGPDSGNTIYFGEGSWLTVV.

The chain uses TRBV30 and TRBJ2-5; D might be TRBD1 (5 bases). CDR1 is GTSNPN and CDR2 is SVGIG in the germline V gene (reference sequence). V lost 2 bases to trimming and J lost 9 bases, with 28 bases between them. The CDR3 covers 17 residues. The CDR3 DNA reads as TGTGCCTGGAGTTCCGGTTCTACCGGGTACAGGCACAAGTCCCAGTACTTC. This codes for CAWSSGSTGYRHKSQYF.

The chain couples TRBV7-8 to TRBJ2-2; D possibly corresponds to TRBD1 (5 bases). The CDR3 is 15 amino acids. With 1 base removed from V and 4 bases from J, the gap between germline ends came to 10 bases. CDR1 and CDR2 from the germline V gene are SGHVS and FQNEAQ. The CDR3 bases are TGTGCCAGCAGCTTAGTGCAGGGATTCACCGGGGAGCTGTTTTTT. It is translated as CASSLVQGFTGELFF. The complete variable domain, with remaining parts taken from reference TRBV7-8 and TRBJ2-2, reads GAGVSQSPRYKVAKRGQDVALRCDPISGHVSLFWYQQALGQGPEFLTYFQNEAQLDKSGLPSDRFFAERPEGSVSTLKIQRTQQEDSAVYLCASSLVQGFTGELFFGEGSRLTVL.

The rearrangement uses TRBV25-1 and TRBJ1-2; 7 nucleotides match TRBD1. Unmatched junction bases numbered 5, after V lost 3 bases and J lost 4 bases. Per the germline V gene, CDR1 is MGHDK and CDR2 is SYGVNS. CDR3 length: 14 amino acids. The CDR3 here is CASSDPGQLYGYTF. The CDR3 DNA reads TGTGCCAGCAGTGATCCGGGACAGCTCTATGGCTACACCTTC.

This clone appeared a few times. The V call is TRBV29-1, the J call TRBJ2-4, with D perhaps matching TRBD1 or TRBD2 (5 bases each). The CDR3 covers 13 residues. Trimming stripped 7 bases from V and 0 bases from J, with 10 bases between. Germline CDR1 SQVTM, CDR2 ANQGSEA. CDR3 DNA: TGCAGCGCCGGGACCTTAGCCAAAAACATTCAGTACTTC. Translating gives CSAGTLAKNIQYF.

This clone was found a few times. DNA for the CDR3: TGCAGCGTTGGGACCTCGAACACCGGGGAGCTGTTTTTT. Translating it yields CSVGTSNTGELFF. The chain carries TRBV29-1 and TRBJ2-2; the D is unclear. V gave up 4 bases and J gave up 0 bases, with 6 bases separating them. Germline CDR1 is SQVTM and CDR2 is ANQGSEA. The CDR3 spans 13 residues.

The chain combines TRBV28 with TRBJ2-7; D is perhaps TRBD2 (6 bases). Germline CDR1 MDHEN, CDR2 SYDVKM. The V gene lost 1 base and the J gene lost 7 bases, with 20 bases spanning the gap. CDR3 size: 16 residues. This CDR3 is CASSLYPQRAPGEQYF. The CDR3 DNA is TGTGCCAGCAGTTTATATCCTCAGCGGGCGCCGGGGGAGCAGTACTTC.

The CDR3 nucleotides are TGTGCCAGCAGTGGCCCCGCGGCCGAGCGCTCCTACGAGCAGTACTTC. Translation gives CASSGPAAERSYEQYF. The V and J genes are TRBV27 and TRBJ2-7, with D unclear. The germline V gene encodes CDR1 MNHEY and CDR2 SMNVEV (reference sequence). The CDR3 is made up of 16 amino acids. Trimming cost V 5 bases and J 0 bases, with 17 bases left between them.

The CDR3 DNA reads TGTGCCAGCAGCGTATTTACGGACTACACAGATACGCAGTATTTT. The encoded protein is CASSVFTDYTDTQYF. The chain uses TRBV9 and TRBJ2-3; tentatively, D is TRBD2 (6 bases). The CDR3 is 15 amino acids. Germline-derived CDR1 and CDR2 are SGDLS and YYNGEE. V was trimmed by 1 base and J by 2 bases, leaving 11 bases between them.

The chain combines TRBV28 with TRBJ1-5; TRBD1 might be the D (5 bases). Trimming pared 6 bases from V and 2 bases from J, leaving 17 bases between. This CDR3 has 16 residues. Germline-derived CDR1 and CDR2 are MDHEN and SYDVKM. In nucleotides, the CDR3 is TGTGCCAGCAGCTTACGTGTCGGCAGGGGCAATCAGCCCCAGCATTTT. Its translation is CASSLRVGRGNQPQHF.

J is TRBJ2-7 and V is TRBV6-5, with D possibly being TRBD1 (6 bases). This CDR3 is 16 amino acids long. Deletions cut 0 bases from V and 4 bases from J, with 16 bases between. CDR1 is MNHEY, CDR2 SVGAGI, per germline. As DNA, the CDR3 is TGTGCCAGCAGTTACTCATGGGCAGGGGTCGTATACGAGCAGTACTTC. It yields the protein CASSYSWAGVVYEQYF.

CDR3 residues: CAIREDGLAGVDEQYF. In DNA form, the CDR3 reads TGTGCCATCAGGGAGGATGGTTTAGCGGGAGTAGACGAGCAGTACTTC. The chain employs TRBV10-3 and TRBJ2-7; 9 bases align to TRBD2. Germline loops: CDR1 ENHRY, CDR2 SYGVKD. CDR3 length equals 16 residues. V trimming: 6 bases; J trimming: 5 bases; junction bases outside the gene matches: 14.

The V call is TRBV7-6, the J call TRBJ2-5, with unresolved D. The CDR3 is 13 residues long. Germline-derived CDR1 and CDR2 are SGHVS and FNYEAQ. V lost 5 bases to trimming and J lost 1 base, with 8 bases between them. The CDR3 sequence: CASSVFPQETQYF. The CDR3 bases are TGTGCCAGCAGCGTTTTCCCCCAAGAGACCCAGTACTTC.

This clone has only a few counts. CDR3 amino acids: CSDDEQYF. The CDR3 nucleotides read TGCAGCGACGACGAGCAGTACTTC. The genes are TRBV29-1 and TRBJ2-7; D is unresolved. This CDR3 comprises 8 residues. Germline V gene data show CDR1 as SQVTM and CDR2 as ANQGSEA. Trimming shortened V by 7 bases and J by 5 bases, and 3 bases separated the two germline ends.

This chain connects TRBV7-9 to TRBJ2-5, with D perhaps matching TRBD2 (6 bases). Germline V gene lookup returns CDR1 SEHNR and CDR2 FQNEAQ (reference sequence). The CDR3 runs to 12 residues. V lost 2 bases and J lost 9, with 10 bases in between. CDR3 loop: CASSLIGTSQYF. As DNA, the CDR3 is TGTGCCAGCAGCTTAATTGGGACTTCCCAGTACTTC. The variable domain in full, completed from reference TRBV7-9 and TRBJ2-5, reads DTGVSQNPRHKITKRGQNVTFRCDPISEHNRLYWYRQTLGQGPEFLTYFQNEAQLEKSRLLSDRFSAERPKGSFSTLEIQRTEQGDSAMYLCASSLIGTSQYFGPGTRLLVL.

The V and J genes are TRBV29-1 and TRBJ1-2; TRBD1 is a possible D gene (6 bases). In germline, CDR1 is SQVTM, CDR2 ANQGSEA. CDR3 size: 13 residues. Trimming took off 3 bases at V and 4 bases at J, with 12 bases between the two ends. DNA for the CDR3: TGCAGCGTTGATGCAGGGGCGGCCTATGGCTACACCTTC. Protein product: CSVDAGAAYGYTF.

This chain links TRBV7-3 with TRBJ2-5; D not certain. The CDR3 has 13 residues. Germline values: CDR1 SGHTA, CDR2 FQGTGA. The germline V and J ends were trimmed by 5 bases and 4 bases, with 11 bases remaining between them. The DNA of the CDR3 is TGTGCCAGCAGCCCAGACCCTCGAGAGACCCAGTACTTC. Its translation is CASSPDPRETQYF. Using reference TRBV7-3 and TRBJ2-5 for the parts outside the CDR3, the full variable domain is GAGVSQTPSNKVTEKGKYVELRCDPISGHTALYWYRQSLGQGPEFLIYFQGTGAADDSGLPNDRFFAVRPEGSVSTLKIQRTERGDSAVYLCASSPDPRETQYFGPGTRLLVL.

The gene calls are TRBV5-1 and TRBJ2-3; the match to TRBD1 covers 8 bases. The CDR3 covers 13 residues. Losses at the gene ends were 4 bases for V and 4 bases for J; bases not matched to a gene: 2. The germline V gene encodes CDR1 SGHRS and CDR2 YFSETQ. The CDR3 region has the DNA TGCGCCAGCAGCCGGACAGGGCCAGATACGCAGTATTTT. This translates into CASSRTGPDTQYF.

This clone was observed a few times. The CDR3 region has the DNA TGCGCCAGCAGCCCCGGAGGGAGTTTCACTGAAGCTTTCTTT. Amino acids: CASSPGGSFTEAFF. This chain links TRBV5-1 with TRBJ1-1; unclear D gene. Trimming shortened V by 4 bases and J by 4 bases, and 14 bases separated the two germline ends. This CDR3 has 14 residues. Per the germline V gene, CDR1 is SGHRS and CDR2 is YFSETQ.

V and J are TRBV6-5 and TRBJ2-3; a possible D gene is TRBD2 (5 bases). The CDR3 is 16 residues long. Trimming pared 0 bases from V and 5 bases from J, leaving 15 bases between. Germline V CDR1 and CDR2: MNHEY, SVGAGI. The CDR3 loop reads CASSYSRGSNGDTQYF. CDR3 nucleotides: TGTGCCAGCAGTTACTCGAGAGGGAGTAATGGAGATACGCAGTATTTT.

This clone turned up a few times. This sequence joins TRBV7-3 and TRBJ1-1; TRBD1 matches at 9 bases. J lost 0 bases, V lost 5 bases, and 13 bases had no gene match. Germline CDR1 reads SGHTA; CDR2 reads FQGTGA. The CDR3 consists of 18 residues. CDR3 nucleotide sequence: TGTGCCAGCAGCCCGCCACAGGGGGCCACTTTTATGAACACTGAAGCTTTCTTT. Translated: CASSPPQGATFMNTEAFF.

A few counts support this clone. The chain joins TRBV29-1 to TRBJ2-5, with no clear D. With the DNA end fitting TRBJ2-7 better, the J assignment may be wrong. Germline V gene sequence: CDR1 SQVTM, CDR2 ANQGSEA. CDR3 length equals 11 residues. In nucleotides, the CDR3 is TGCAGCGTTGCAAGGGCATACGAGCAGTACTTC. Translated: CSVARAYEQYF.

This clone was picked up a small number of times. Other DNA sequences within the sample encode an identical CDR3. The rearrangement uses TRBV9 and TRBJ2-7; D remains unclear. The CDR3 has 14 residues. Germline CDR1 and CDR2: SGDLS and YYNGEE. Trimming removed 0 bases from V and 4 bases from J, with 11 bases in between. Here the CDR3 DNA reads TGTGCCAGCAGCGTAGACGGCCGATCGTACGAGCAGTACTTC. Residues: CASSVDGRSYEQYF. Drawing the rest from reference TRBV9 and TRBJ2-7, the complete variable domain is DSGVTQTPKHLITATGQRVTLRCSPRSGDLSVYWYQQSLDQGLQFLIQYYNGEERAKGNILERFSAQQFPDLHSELNLSSLELGDSALYFCASSVDGRSYEQYFGPGTRLTVT.

This clone was seen more than once but under ten times. The CDR3 DNA sequence: TGTGCCAGCGGACAGGGGTTAGAAAAACTGTTTTTT. Residues: CASGQGLEKLFF. The rearrangement joins TRBV6-5 to TRBJ1-4, with 9 nucleotides matching TRBD1. Germline values: CDR1 MNHEY, CDR2 SVGAGI. This CDR3 contains 12 residues. Trimming at V came to 8 bases and at J to 8 bases, leaving 3 bases not matched to a gene.

This clone was recorded a few times. The chain recombines TRBV29-1 with TRBJ2-4; TRBD1 agrees at 8 bases. The germline CDR1 and CDR2 sequences are SQVTM and ANQGSEA. This CDR3 spans 13 amino acids. The junction had 11 bases not matched to a gene; V was cut back by 8 bases and J by 8 bases. The CDR3 here is CSFGVTGGHIQYF. For the CDR3, the DNA is TGCAGCTTCGGGGTAACAGGGGGTCACATTCAGTACTTC.